This is a list of T cell receptor beta chains from one sample in a study of CD8 T cells in Susac syndrome. TCRdb independently ran MiXCR on the immunoSEQ multiplex PCR reads; one entry per CDR3 protein. The sample yields approximately 100,000 distinct CDR3 sequences, about 96% seen once. The specimen was CD4+ T cells from PBMCs. The receptors were sampled from a human donor in good health. CDR3s include the opening cysteine and the closing phenylalanine or tryptophan. The D gene is left open where the match is weak.

TRBV12-3/TRBV12-4 | . | CASSLAGPGNTIYF
TRBV10-3 | TRBD1 | CAISERVGQGNTEAFF
TRBV6-1 | . | CASSERVSLSGANVLTF
TRBV29-1 | TRBD2 | CSVAPTSGGSNNEQFF
TRBV29-1 | . | CSVGNTEAFF
TRBV28 | TRBD2 | CASSLYSGTPEQYF
TRBV13 | . | CASSENKDNEQFF
TRBV7-2 | . | CASSLGGYGRNEKLFF
TRBV19 | TRBD2 | CASSIERGDIQYF
TRBV18 | TRBD1 | CASSPVGTDGLEQYF
TRBV2 | TRBD1 | CASRGTGVSGTEAFF
TRBV9 | . | CASSRGSRTDNYGYTF
TRBV4-3 | . | CASSQDWQNNQPQHF
TRBV25-1 | TRBD2 | CASMEAGGFYNEQFF
TRBV12-3/TRBV12-4 | . | CASSERRDLYF
TRBV28 | . | CASSSPAGWGNEQFF
TRBV2 | . | CASRTEDYGYTF
TRBV7-9 | . | CASSFYRDQETQYF
TRBV2 | . | CASNRIGSEQYF
TRBV29-1 | . | CSVETGQGSEQYF
TRBV25-1 | . | CASRGNRGRSLGANVLTF
TRBV3-1 | . | CASSQGRYEQYF
TRBV24-1 | TRBD1 | CATSDLTTGDRQFF
TRBV29-1 | . | CSVGRGGVEQFF
TRBV4-3 | . | CASSQDTVSGANVLTF
TRBV3-1 | TRBD2 | CASSQDSGGSQTQYF
TRBV9 | . | CASSVGGPVKEQYF
TRBV2 | . | CASVLGGEQYF
TRBV7-2 | . | CASSYGQLGTITDTQYF
TRBV6-5 | . | CASSRGRHTEAFF
TRBV4-3 | TRBD1 | CASSQESAGGNYGYTF
TRBV4-3 | . | CASSPLRGLGQPQHF
TRBV7-2 | TRBD1 | CASSFPDREETQYF
TRBV12-3/TRBV12-4 | TRBD1 | CASSGQDPEGYTF
TRBV10-3 | . | CAISEMENTEAFF
TRBV2 | TRBD1 | CASSEQGARQETQYF
TRBV18 | . | CASSPLVFQPQHF
TRBV6-5 | TRBD1 | CASTSWDRNTEAFF
TRBV19 | . | CASRGNRDMDYGYTF
TRBV20-1 | . | CSARRAGLLSYNEQFF
TRBV27 | TRBD1 | CASSPPDRAAFF